This T cell receptor beta chain appears in the sequencing data of a study of response to subunit inactivated influenza vaccine. CDR1 and CDR2 from the germline V gene are SGHRS and YFSETQ. V was shortened by 2 bases and J by 4 bases, with 10 bases between the two germline ends. The CDR3 is made up of 15 amino acids. This clonotype turned up a few times. The antigen remains unidentified. Study observations and caveats: A suggestion made by the authors is that each seasonal influenza vaccination recruits few new T cells.

Via MiXCR, TCRdb re-called the RT-PCR reads, giving one row per CDR3 protein. This table has about 520,000 distinct CDR3 sequences, approximately 11% appearing once. This TCR derives from a man aged 50 to 60 who received an inactivated influenza vaccine. V and J are TRBV5-1 and TRBJ2-6, with D maybe TRBD1 (6 bases). The source material was PBMCs from blood, sampled about 6 weeks after vaccination. CDR3 residues: CASSFRGGGANVLTF. CDR3 nucleotides: TGCGCCAGCAGCTTCAGAGGGGGAGGGGCCAACGTCCTGACTTTC.